This record concerns one T cell receptor (beta chain) sequence. V shed 8 bases, J shed 5 bases, and the junction held 17 bases outside the gene matches. The CDR3 spans 16 residues. In germline, CDR1 is MDHEN, CDR2 SYDVKM. Methods used by the authors: Reference gene primer amplification gave nucleated cell count estimates. Profiled with immunoSEQ multiplex PCR; TCRdb holds only in-frame clones, not every one. V and J calls and clone size come straight from that table; D and trimming were deduced from the DNA. Of approximately 220,000 clones listed, approximately 82% are singletons. This entry is derived from a study of blood T cell repertoires in COVID-19. On the study more broadly: Researchers got acute and convalescent COVID-19 samples from the United States, Italy and Spain. PBMCs, B-cell-depleted T cells, or T cells were the source of the cDNA or gDNA that made up the material.

The sample consisted of peripheral blood. The TCR comes from a woman aged 50 to 65 with acute or convalescent COVID-19. The rearrangement links TRBV28 to TRBJ1-1; 7 bases match TRBD1. CDR3 in DNA: TGTGCCAGCCACGACCCCCGCGCGACAGGGAATACTGAAGCTTTCTTT. This encodes CASHDPRATGNTEAFF.